Listed here are 9 T cell receptor beta chains from one sample, sequenced in a study of tissue T cells after allogeneic stem cell transplantation. Time point: mouse harvest day 7 after allogeneic transplant. Tail vein injection delivered 10^7 T-cell-depleted bone marrow cells and 10^6 splenic CD5+ T cells. Only in-frame clones appear in the TCRdb table, and some are missing; sequencing was by immunoSEQ multiplex PCR. Here the sample spans approximately 6,700 clones, about 46% being singletons. Sequencing was performed on gut tissue. These receptors came from a female BALB/c mouse given C57BL/6 T cells with graft-versus-host disease after an allogeneic hematopoietic cell transplant.

This clone turned up a few times. Gene names are the mouse ones. The DNA read from the CDR3 is TGTGCCAGCAGTCTAAGACTGGGAAACTATGAACAGTAC. Amino acids: CASSLRLGNYEQY. The whole CDR3 protein is CASSLRLGNYEQYF. The rearrangement links TRBV26 to TRBJ2-7; 7 bases are a match to TRBD2. The read terminates 1 residue ahead of where the CDR3 ends, so the germline J gene completes it. After removal of 3 bases from V and 3 bases from J, the junction contained 5 bases not matched to a gene. The germline V gene has CDR1 KGHPV and CDR2 FQNQEV (reference sequence). The CDR3 length is 14 residues.

This clone turned up a few times. These gene names are mouse names. The read halts 1 residue ahead of the CDR3 end, with the missing end drawn from the germline J gene. This sequence joins TRBV14 and TRBJ2-2; the D is unclear. The V gene lost 5 bases and the J gene lost 0 bases, with 5 bases spanning the gap. From germline, CDR1 is SGHDT and CDR2 FRDEAV. The CDR3 spans 13 residues. CDR3 bases read: TGTGCCAGCAGGACAACAAACACCGGGCAGCTCTAC. This sequence encodes CASRTTNTGQLY. In full, the CDR3 reads CASRTTNTGQLYF.

Concerning this clone: The genes are named according to mouse. The observed sequence ends 1 residue before the CDR3 terminus, with the missing tail filled in from the germline J gene. The J gene is TRBJ2-2, the V gene TRBV26; D may correspond to TRBD1 or TRBD2 (5 bases each). The germline gives CDR1 KGHPV, CDR2 FQNQEV (reference sequence). The ends were cut back, 1 base at V and 4 bases at J, with 10 bases in the middle. The CDR3 extends over 15 amino acids. The sequenced part of the CDR3 DNA is TGTGCCAGCAGTCTGTTAGGGGCGGGCACCGGGCAGCTCTAC. Protein product: CASSLLGAGTGQLY. The full CDR3 reads CASSLLGAGTGQLYF.

Points on this clone: The genes and germline here are from mouse. CDR3 bases read: TGTGCCAGCAGTCTTGGGACAGGGAACGAAAGATTATTT. Residues: CASSLGTGNERLF. The CDR3, in full, reads CASSLGTGNERLFF. The chain uses TRBV24 and TRBJ1-4; 9 positions match TRBD1. The read stops 1 residue short of the end of the CDR3; the missing end is completed from the germline J gene. The CDR3 totals 14 residues. Trimming at V came to 3 bases and at J to 5 bases, leaving 1 base not matched to a gene. Germline V gives CDR1 KGHTA, CDR2 FRNEEI.

For this clone: Germline and genes here are mouse. The read comes to an end 1 residue before the CDR3 does, leaving the germline J gene to fill in the end. This sequence joins TRBV26 and TRBJ2-7, with 10 positions matching TRBD1. Trimming at V came to 3 bases and at J to 6 bases, leaving 5 bases not matched to a gene. In germline, CDR1 is KGHPV, CDR2 FQNQEV (reference sequence). The CDR3 runs to 14 residues. CDR3 residues: CASSLSGTGAEQYF. The sequenced CDR3 bases are TGTGCCAGCAGTCTCTCCGGGACAGGGGCTGAACAGTAC.

Worth noting for this clone: Mouse names are used for the genes. Read data end 1 residue before the CDR3 end; the end is taken from the germline J gene. Other DNA sequences in the same sample also yield this CDR3. The chain recombines TRBV26 with TRBJ1-2, with D hard to call. Germline-derived CDR1 and CDR2 are KGHPV and FQNQEV (reference sequence). The V end was cut by 4 bases, the J end by 0 bases, with 3 bases between. CDR3 length: 12 amino acids. The part of the CDR3 DNA that was read is TGTGCCAGCAGTCCGACAAACTCCGACTACACC. Encoded protein: CASSPTNSDYT. The entire CDR3 protein reads CASSPTNSDYTF. Full variable domain (rest looked up from reference TRBV26 and TRBJ1-2): NSKVIQTPRYLVKGQGQKAKMRCIPEKGHPVVFWYQQNKNNEFKFLINFQNQEVLQQIDMTEKRFSAECPSNSPCSLEIQSSEAGDSALYLCASSPTNSDYTFGSGTRLLVI.

A remark on this clone: Any gene name here is a mouse gene name. Coverage ceases 1 residue before the CDR3 finishes, and the germline J gene fills in the end. This rearrangement joins TRBV12-1 to TRBJ2-7, with 11 bases aligning to TRBD2. Germline CDR1 and CDR2: SGHSN and HYEKVE. CDR3 length equals 14 residues. V shed 4 bases and J 3 bases; nucleotides not matched to a gene: 4. The part of the CDR3 DNA that was read is TGTGCCAGCTCCTTCGACTGGGGGGGCTATGAACAGTAC. It specifies CASSFDWGGYEQY. The CDR3 in full is CASSFDWGGYEQYF.

Concerning this clone: Mouse names are used for the genes. This CDR3 reads CASSPRLGSAETLYF. The covered CDR3 bases are TGTGCCAGCAGTCCCCGGTTGGGGAGTGCAGAAACGCTGTAT. The chain recombines TRBV26 with TRBJ2-3; possible D gene TRBD2, 5 bases. From the germline J gene comes the end of the CDR3, since the read stops 1 residue before it. Germline lookup yields CDR1 KGHPV and CDR2 FQNQEV (reference sequence). V lost 4 bases, J lost 0 bases, and 11 bases lay in between. This CDR3 has 15 amino acids.

This clone has only a few counts. Gene labels here are mouse ones. The CDR3 is cut off 1 residue early in the read; its end comes from the germline J gene. The chain is built from TRBV3 and TRBJ2-7; 12 nucleotides align to TRBD2. The J segment lost 0 bases and the V segment lost 6 bases, leaving 0 bases of the junction unmatched. Looked up from germline, CDR1 is SNHLY and CDR2 is FYNGKV (reference sequence). The CDR3 sequence is 14 residues long. CDR3 loop: CASRTGGASYEQYF. The CDR3 bases that were read are TGTGCCAGCAGGACTGGGGGGGCCTCCTATGAACAGTAC.